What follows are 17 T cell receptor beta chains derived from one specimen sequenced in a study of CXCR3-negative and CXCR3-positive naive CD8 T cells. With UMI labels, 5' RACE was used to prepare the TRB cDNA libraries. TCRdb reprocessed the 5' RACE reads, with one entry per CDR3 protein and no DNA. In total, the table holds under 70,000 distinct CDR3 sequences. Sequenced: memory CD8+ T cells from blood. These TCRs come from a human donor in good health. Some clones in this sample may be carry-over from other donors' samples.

The CDR3 sequence is CASTLSGGPGELFF. J is TRBJ2-2 and V is TRBV28; the D gene TCRdb calls, TRBD1, cannot be checked with no DNA. In germline, CDR1 is MDHEN, CDR2 SYDVKM. This CDR3 comprises 14 residues. The full variable domain, with the rest looked up from reference TRBV28 and TRBJ2-2, is DVKVTQSSRYLVKRTGEKVFLECVQDMDHENMFWYRQDPGLGLRLIYFSYDVKMKEKGDIPEGYSVSREKKERFSLILESASTNQTSMYLCASTLSGGPGELFFGEGSRLTVL.

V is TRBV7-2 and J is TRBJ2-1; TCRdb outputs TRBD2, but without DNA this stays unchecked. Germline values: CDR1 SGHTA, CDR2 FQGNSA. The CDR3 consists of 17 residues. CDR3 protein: CASSSFSSGGLYNEQFF. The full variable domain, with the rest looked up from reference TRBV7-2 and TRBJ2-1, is GAGVSQSPSNKVTEKGKDVELRCDPISGHTALYWYRQSLGQGLEFLIYFQGNSAPDKSGLPSDRFSAERTGGSVSTLTIQRTQQEDSAVYLCASSSFSSGGLYNEQFFGPGTRLTVL.

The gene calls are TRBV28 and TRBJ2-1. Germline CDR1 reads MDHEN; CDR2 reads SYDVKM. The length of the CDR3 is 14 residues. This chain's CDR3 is CASSLSPMTNEQFF.

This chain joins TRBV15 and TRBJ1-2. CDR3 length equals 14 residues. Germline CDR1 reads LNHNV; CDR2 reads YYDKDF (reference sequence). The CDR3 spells CATSTSGDNYGYTF.

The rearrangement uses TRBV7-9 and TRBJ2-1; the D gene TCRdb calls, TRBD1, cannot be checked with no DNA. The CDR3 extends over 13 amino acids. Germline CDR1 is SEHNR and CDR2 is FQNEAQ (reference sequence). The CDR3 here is CASSPGGGNEQFF. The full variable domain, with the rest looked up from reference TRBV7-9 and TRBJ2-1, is DTGVSQNPRHKITKRGQNVTFRCDPISEHNRLYWYRQTLGQGPEFLTYFQNEAQLEKSRLLSDRFSAERPKGSFSTLEIQRTEQGDSAMYLCASSPGGGNEQFFGPGTRLTVL.

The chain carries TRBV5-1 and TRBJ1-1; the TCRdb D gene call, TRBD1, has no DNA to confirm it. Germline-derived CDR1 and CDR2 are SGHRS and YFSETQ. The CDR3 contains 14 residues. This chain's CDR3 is CASSQKQGGTEAFF.

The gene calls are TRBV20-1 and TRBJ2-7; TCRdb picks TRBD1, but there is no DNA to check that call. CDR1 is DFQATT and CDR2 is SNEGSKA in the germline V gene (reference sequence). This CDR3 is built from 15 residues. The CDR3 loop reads CSALSGTKTSYEQYF.

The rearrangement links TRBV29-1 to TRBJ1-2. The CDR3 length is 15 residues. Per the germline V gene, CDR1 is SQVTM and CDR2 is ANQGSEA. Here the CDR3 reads CSVDLPHEANYGYTF.

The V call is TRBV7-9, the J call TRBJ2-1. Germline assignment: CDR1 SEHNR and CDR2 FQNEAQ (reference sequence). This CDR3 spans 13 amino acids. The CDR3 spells CASSRSGNNEQFF. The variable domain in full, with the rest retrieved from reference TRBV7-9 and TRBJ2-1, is DTGVSQNPRHKITKRGQNVTFRCDPISEHNRLYWYRQTLGQGPEFLTYFQNEAQLEKSRLLSDRFSAERPKGSFSTLEIQRTEQGDSAMYLCASSRSGNNEQFFGPGTRLTVL.

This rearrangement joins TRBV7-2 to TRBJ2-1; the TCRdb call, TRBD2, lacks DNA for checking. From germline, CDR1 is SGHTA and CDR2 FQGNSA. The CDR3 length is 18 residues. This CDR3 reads CASSLKLAGGQALNEQFF.

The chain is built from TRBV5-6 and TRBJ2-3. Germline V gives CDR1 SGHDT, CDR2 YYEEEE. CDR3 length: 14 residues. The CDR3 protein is CASSFGRWGDTQYF.

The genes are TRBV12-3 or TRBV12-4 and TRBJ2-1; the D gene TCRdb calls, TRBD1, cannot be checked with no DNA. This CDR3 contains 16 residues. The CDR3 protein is CASSFQGRGGYNEQFF.

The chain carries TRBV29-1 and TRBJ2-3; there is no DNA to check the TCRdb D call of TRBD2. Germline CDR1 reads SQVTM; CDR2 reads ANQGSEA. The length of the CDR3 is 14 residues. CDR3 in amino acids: CSVEVGDGTDTQYF.

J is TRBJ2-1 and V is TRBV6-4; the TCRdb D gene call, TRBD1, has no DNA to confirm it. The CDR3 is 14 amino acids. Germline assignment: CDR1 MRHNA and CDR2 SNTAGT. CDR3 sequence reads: CASSREGAVNEQFF.

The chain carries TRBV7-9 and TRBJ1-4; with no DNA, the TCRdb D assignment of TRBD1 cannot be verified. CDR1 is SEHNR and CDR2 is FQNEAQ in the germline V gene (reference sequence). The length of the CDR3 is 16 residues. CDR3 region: CASSQRTPAPDEKLFF.

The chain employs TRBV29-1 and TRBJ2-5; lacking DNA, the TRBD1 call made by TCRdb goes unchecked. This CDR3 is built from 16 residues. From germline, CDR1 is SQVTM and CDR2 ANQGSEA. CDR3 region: CSVVQGRVRLAETQYF.

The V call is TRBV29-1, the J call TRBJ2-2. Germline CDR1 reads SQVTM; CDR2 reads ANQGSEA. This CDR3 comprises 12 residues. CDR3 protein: CSVVGQNGELFF.